This TCR beta chain stems from a study of graft-versus-host responses after intestinal transplantation. Study-wide findings and caveats: Subjects displaying graft-donor T cell macrochimerism possessed elevated graft-versus-host to host-versus-graft clonal ratios inside allografts.

With regard to this clone: Antigen: not known. The same CDR3 arises from other DNA sequences in this sample as well.

The CDR3 consists of 11 residues. Trimming removed 0 bases from V and 8 bases from J, with 4 bases in between. Germline lookup yields CDR1 MGHRA and CDR2 YSYEKL. Repertoires were generated with immunoSEQ multiplex PCR, while TCRdb's copy carries only in-frame clones and drops some. The repertoire consists of some 82,000 clones, with around 86% occurring once and the leading ten covering roughly 8%. The origin of this receptor is a human donor who was the organ donor for an intestinal transplant. This rearrangement joins TRBV4-1 to TRBJ1-1, with D hard to call. Sequenced here: unstimulated CD8+ T cells sorted from spleen or lymph node cells, sampled before transplant. The CDR3 region has the DNA TGCGCCAGCAGCCAAGAAGGGGAAGCTTTCTTT. This sequence encodes CASSQEGEAFF.